Listed below are T cell receptor beta chains from one sample, sequenced in a study of cytomegalovirus exposure and HLA in healthy donors. Assay used: immunoSEQ multiplex PCR; TCRdb lists only in-frame clones, some missing. The table lists around 80,000 clones, 78% of them singletons. Sequencing used PBMCs. Source of these receptors: a man aged 18-30 years in good health and CMV-seropositive. CDR3s include the opening cysteine and the closing phenylalanine or tryptophan. A D gene is named only where the DNA matches it firmly. For some rows the clone size is stated as once, few or many, or as a class when expanded; others skip it.

j_call,clone_size,d_call,v_call,cdr3_aa,cdr3_nt
TRBJ1-1,-,-,TRBV4-1,CASSVEGKGYTEAFF,TGCGCCAGCAGCGTGGAGGGAAAGGGCTACACTGAAGCTTTCTTT
TRBJ2-7,-,-,TRBV5-1,CASSDLKRTALTEQYF,TGCGCCAGCAGCGACCTCAAACGGACAGCCTTAACAGAGCAGTACTTC
TRBJ2-2,-,-,TRBV28,CASSPNRQLAGELFF,TGTGCCAGCAGTCCTAACCGACAACTCGCCGGGGAGCTGTTTTTT
TRBJ1-1,few,TRBD1,TRBV19,CASSIRDRSEAFF,TGTGCCAGTAGTATACGGGACAGAAGTGAAGCTTTCTTT
TRBJ2-1,once,-,TRBV11-2,CASSLVLADEQFF,TGTGCCAGCAGCTTAGTGCTAGCAGATGAGCAGTTCTTC
TRBJ2-5,-,-,TRBV7-9,CASSPRGETQYF,TGTGCCAGCAGCCCGAGAGGAGAGACCCAGTACTTC
TRBJ1-1,-,-,TRBV9,CASSVGAGNTEAFF,TGTGCCAGCAGCGTAGGGGCAGGGAACACTGAAGCTTTCTTT
TRBJ2-2,-,TRBD1,TRBV7-2,CASTPGQGIPGELFF,TGTGCCAGCACCCCGGGACAGGGGATACCCGGGGAGCTGTTTTTT
TRBJ1-2,-,TRBD1,TRBV18,CASSKKQTGESGYTF,TGTGCCAGCTCCAAAAAACAGACAGGGGAGAGTGGCTACACCTTC
TRBJ2-3,-,-,TRBV29-1,CSAHDREPFVTQYF,TGCAGCGCCCATGACAGAGAACCCTTCGTTACGCAGTATTTT
TRBJ2-1,-,TRBD1,TRBV29-1,CSARGTGLYNEQFF,TGCAGCGCGAGGGGGACAGGGCTTTACAATGAGCAGTTCTTC
TRBJ2-3,-,-,TRBV4-1,CASSQQDSQDTQYF,TGCGCCAGCAGCCAGCAGGATTCCCAGGATACGCAGTATTTT
TRBJ2-7,-,TRBD2,TRBV7-9,CASSLASGTRYEQYF,TGTGCCAGCAGCTTAGCCTCCGGGACTAGGTACGAGCAGTACTTC
TRBJ2-1,-,TRBD1,TRBV18,CASSTFPGTAHNEQFF,TGTGCCAGCTCAACTTTTCCCGGGACAGCCCACAATGAGCAGTTCTTC
TRBJ1-5,few,TRBD1,TRBV6-5,CASSLRTGVQPQHF,TGTGCCAGCAGTCTTCGGACAGGGGTTCAGCCCCAGCATTTT
TRBJ1-2,-,TRBD1,TRBV5-6,CASSLEQGAGGYTF,TGTGCCAGCAGCTTGGAACAGGGGGCTGGAGGCTACACCTTC
TRBJ2-3,few,-,TRBV28,CASSPRGPADTQYF,TGTGCCAGCAGTCCCCGTGGTCCAGCAGATACGCAGTATTTT
TRBJ2-1,-,-,TRBV9,CASSAYGSSYNEQFF,TGTGCCAGCAGCGCGTACGGGAGCTCCTACAATGAGCAGTTCTTC
TRBJ2-7,few,TRBD2,TRBV4-1,CASSQRLAGDLSYEQYF,TGCGCCAGCAGCCAACGACTAGCGGGAGACCTCTCCTACGAGCAGTACTTC
TRBJ2-1,few,TRBD1,TRBV2,CASTIRPRGQAYNEQFF,TGTGCCAGCACAATCAGGCCCAGGGGGCAGGCCTACAATGAGCAGTTCTTC
TRBJ2-5,-,-,TRBV18,CASSRETQYF,TGTGCCAGCTCGAGAGAGACCCAGTACTTC
TRBJ2-7,-,TRBD1,TRBV10-1,CATRPQGAYEQYF,TGCGCCACCCGACCCCAGGGGGCCTACGAGCAGTACTTC
TRBJ1-4,-,-,TRBV5-1,CASSISGEKLFF,TGCGCCAGCAGTATTTCAGGCGAAAAACTGTTTTTT
TRBJ2-1,once,-,TRBV7-6,CASSLWAGTSSYNEQFF,TGTGCCAGCAGCTTATGGGCGGGAACCAGCTCCTACAATGAGCAGTTCTTC
TRBJ1-1,-,TRBD1,TRBV6-6,CASSYPGTGHTEAFF,TGTGCCAGCAGTTACCCGGGGACAGGGCACACTGAAGCTTTCTTT
TRBJ2-7,-,-,TRBV7-2,CASSLRDNYEQYF,TGTGCCAGCAGCTTAAGGGACAACTACGAGCAGTACTTC
TRBJ2-7,-,-,TRBV7-2,CASSSNRVQAYEQYF,TGTGCCAGCAGCTCTAACAGGGTCCAGGCCTACGAGCAGTACTTC
TRBJ1-1,few,-,TRBV6-6,CASSFSVNTEAFF,TGTGCCAGCAGTTTTAGCGTGAACACTGAAGCTTTCTTT
TRBJ2-1,-,TRBD1,TRBV5-1,CASSLGQGNEQFF,TGCGCCAGCAGCCTCGGACAGGGCAATGAGCAGTTCTTC
TRBJ2-7,-,TRBD2,TRBV11-2,CASSPNSGTLTSYEQYF,TGTGCCAGCAGCCCAAATAGCGGGACCCTCACCTCCTACGAGCAGTACTTC
TRBJ1-1,few,-,TRBV4-1,CASSQSGIRKNTEAFF,TGCGCCAGCAGCCAATCCGGGATTAGGAAGAACACTGAAGCTTTCTTT
TRBJ1-1,-,TRBD1,TRBV28,CASRRGQGRTEAFF,TGTGCCAGCAGGCGGGGACAGGGGAGAACTGAAGCTTTCTTT
TRBJ1-1,few,TRBD1,TRBV5-1,CASSPTGFDTEAFF,TGCGCCAGCAGTCCGACAGGGTTTGACACTGAAGCTTTCTTT
TRBJ2-1,-,TRBD2,TRBV4-1,CASSHHETSGIYNEQFF,TGCGCCAGCAGCCATCATGAGACTAGCGGGATCTACAATGAGCAGTTCTTC